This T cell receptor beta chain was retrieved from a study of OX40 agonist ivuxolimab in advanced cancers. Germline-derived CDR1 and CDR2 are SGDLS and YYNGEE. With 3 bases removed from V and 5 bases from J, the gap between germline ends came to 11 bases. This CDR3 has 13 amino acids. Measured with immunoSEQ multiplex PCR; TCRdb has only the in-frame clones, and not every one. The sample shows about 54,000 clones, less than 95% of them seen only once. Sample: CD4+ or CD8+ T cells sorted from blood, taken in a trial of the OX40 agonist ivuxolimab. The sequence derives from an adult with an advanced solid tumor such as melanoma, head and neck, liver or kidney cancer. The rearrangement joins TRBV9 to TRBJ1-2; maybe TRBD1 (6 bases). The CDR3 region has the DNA TGTGCCAGCAGCGGAACAGGGATATATGGCTACACCTTC. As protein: CASSGTGIYGYTF.